This T cell receptor beta chain was recorded in a study of T cell responses to AZD1222 COVID-19 vaccine. Second-dose recipients at about 4 or about 12 weeks were treated as one pooled group. Trimming left V 7 bases short and J 1 base short, with 10 bases between. CDR3 length: 13 amino acids. The germline V gene encodes CDR1 LNHDA and CDR2 SQIVND (reference sequence). Study-level points and caveats: Elevations in Spike-specific TCR breadth and depth followed administration of two AZD1222 doses. Clonal diversity was possibly underestimated, and the donors were mostly white British, with more females. Repertoires in all cases were sampled only once the peak T cell response had passed.

Regarding this clone: The target antigen is unknown.

Method: immunoSEQ multiplex PCR; TCRdb's copy keeps in-frame clones and lacks some. This table has around 270,000 clones, roughly 93% appearing once. The starting material was peripheral blood, obtained 28 days after the second AZD1222 dose. The receptor comes from an adult who received the AZD1222 COVID-19 vaccine. The chain links TRBV19 to TRBJ1-1; D not certain. This CDR3 is CASKRTANTEAFF. DNA of the CDR3: TGTGCCAGTAAACGGACCGCGAACACTGAAGCTTTCTTT.